The T cell receptor (beta chain) under discussion was sequenced for a study of blood T cell repertoires in COVID-19. Study as a whole: Italy, Spain and the United States were the sources of the convalescent and acute COVID-19 samples.

Germline assignment: CDR1 MNHEY and CDR2 SVGAGI. There are 14 residues in the CDR3. The J segment lost 4 bases and the V segment lost 6 bases, leaving 8 bases of the junction unmatched. Assay: immunoSEQ multiplex PCR; the TCRdb copy retains only in-frame clones and omits some. This table holds some 97,000 clones, about 77% found once. The V call is TRBV6-5, the J call TRBJ1-1; 7 bases are shared with TRBD1. Material: peripheral blood. The sequence was obtained from an older woman with acute or convalescent COVID-19. The CDR3 DNA follows: TGTGCCAGCAGCCGTTATCAGGGGGGCACTGAAGCTTTCTTT. Residues: CASSRYQGGTEAFF.